This T cell receptor beta chain was sequenced during a study of blood T cell repertoires in COVID-19. About the study: Sites in the United States, Italy and Spain provided acute and convalescent COVID-19 samples. Sources were T cells, B-cell-depleted T cells, or PBMCs; the material itself was cDNA or gDNA.

In the source study's methods: Estimation of nucleated cell counts was performed using reference gene primer amplification. Using immunoSEQ multiplex PCR, the repertoire was profiled, and TCRdb retains in-frame clones only, with some absent. That table gives V, J and clone size, and the DNA gave D and trimming. The table records about 90,000 clones, 80% of them present only once. Germline V gene lookup returns CDR1 LNHDA and CDR2 SQIVND (reference sequence). V shed 5 bases, J shed 0 bases, and the junction held 6 bases outside the gene matches. The CDR3 loop spans 16 amino acids. This TCR came from a woman in her 70s with acute or convalescent COVID-19. Sequenced sample: peripheral blood. This rearrangement joins TRBV19 to TRBJ2-1, with 8 bases identical to TRBD2. The CDR3 is CASSRIAGNSYNEQFF. CDR3 bases: TGTGCCAGTAGTCGGATAGCGGGGAACTCCTACAATGAGCAGTTCTTC.